The 24 T cell receptor beta chains below come from one sample, sequenced in a study of T cell responses to AZD1222 COVID-19 vaccine. TCRdb's table, derived via immunoSEQ multiplex PCR, lists solely in-frame clones and lacks some. The repertoire holds some 120,000 clones, with 80% to 90% as singletons. The sequences come from peripheral blood, collected on day 0 of AZD1222 vaccination. The source is an adult in good health.

V gene TRBV28 combines with J gene TRBJ1-4; D ambiguous. CDR1 MDHEN and CDR2 SYDVKM come from the germline V gene. The CDR3 covers 13 residues. Trimming pared 5 bases from V and 4 bases from J, leaving 8 bases between. CDR3 loop: CASSKGLNEKLFF. In nucleotides, the CDR3 is TGTGCCAGCAGTAAAGGCCTTAATGAAAAACTGTTTTTT.

CDR3 in DNA: TGCGCCAGCAGCCAAGATCGAGGCGGGAACTCCTACGAGCAGTACTTC. Protein sequence: CASSQDRGGNSYEQYF. The chain recombines TRBV4-1 with TRBJ2-7; perhaps TRBD2 as D (6 bases). Per the germline V gene, CDR1 is MGHRA and CDR2 is YSYEKL. The V end lost 0 bases, the J end lost 0 bases, and 12 bases lay between the germline ends. The CDR3 length is 16 residues.

The chain is built from TRBV28 and TRBJ1-1; the match to TRBD1 covers 7 bases. The germline gives CDR1 MDHEN, CDR2 SYDVKM. The CDR3 is made up of 14 amino acids. J was trimmed by 4 bases and V by 7 bases; bases with no gene match: 9. CDR3 sequence: CASTKPGTVTEAFF. The CDR3 bases are TGTGCCAGCACGAAACCCGGGACAGTCACTGAAGCTTTCTTT.

V and J are TRBV19 and TRBJ1-5; no clear D gene. The CDR3 is 16 residues long. CDR1 and CDR2 (germline): LNHDA, SQIVND (reference sequence). V was clipped by 0 bases and J by 4 bases, with 13 bases between them. CDR3 DNA: TGTGCCAGTAGTATAGATCTCTTCAGACCAAATCAGCCCCAGCATTTT. Translation: CASSIDLFRPNQPQHF.

This chain connects TRBV7-8 to TRBJ2-7; 7 nucleotides match TRBD2. V trimming: 5 bases; J trimming: 7 bases; junction bases outside the gene matches: 11. Looked up from germline, CDR1 is SGHVS and CDR2 is FQNEAQ. CDR3 size: 14 residues. CDR3 sequence reads: CASSLAGTIGEQYF. Written as DNA, the CDR3 is TGTGCCAGCAGCCTTGCCGGGACTATCGGGGAGCAGTACTTC.

V is TRBV5-1 and J is TRBJ1-1; the D gene is possibly TRBD1 (5 bases). This CDR3 comprises 13 residues. V was cut by 3 bases and J by 1 base, with 7 bases left in between. Germline CDR1 and CDR2: SGHRS and YFSETQ. The CDR3 region is CASSWDGNTEAFF. CDR3 DNA: TGCGCCAGCAGCTGGGACGGGAACACTGAAGCTTTCTTT. Using reference TRBV5-1 and TRBJ1-1 for the parts outside the CDR3, the full variable domain is KAGVTQTPRYLIKTRGQQVTLSCSPISGHRSVSWYQQTPGQGLQFLFEYFSETQRNKGNFPGRFSGRQFSNSRSEMNVSTLELGDSALYLCASSWDGNTEAFFGQGTRLTVV.

V and J are TRBV23-1 and TRBJ2-7, with D uncertain. TRBV23-1 is labeled an ORF, and its function is uncertain. This CDR3 has 19 residues. V lost 4 bases, J lost 4 bases, and 29 bases lay in between. CDR3 amino acids: CASSPGEVGQPKVGYEQYF. In nucleotides, the CDR3 is TGCGCCAGCAGTCCGGGCGAGGTCGGTCAACCCAAAGTCGGGTACGAGCAGTACTTC.

The chain recombines TRBV5-5 with TRBJ2-4; TRBD1 matches at 8 bases. CDR1 and CDR2 from the germline V gene are SGHKS and YYEKEE (reference sequence). The CDR3 contains 16 residues. Germline trimming cut 0 bases from V and 2 bases from J; bases unmatched to any gene: 4. This CDR3 reads CASSLVTGASKNIQYF. In DNA, the CDR3 is TGTGCCAGCAGCTTGGTGACAGGGGCGTCCAAAAACATTCAGTACTTC. The variable domain in full, with the rest retrieved from reference TRBV5-5 and TRBJ2-4, is DAGVTQSPTHLIKTRGQQVTLRCSPISGHKSVSWYQQVLGQGPQFIFQYYEKEERGRGNFPDRFSARQFPNYSSELNVNALLLGDSALYLCASSLVTGASKNIQYFGAGTRLSVL.

The V gene is TRBV6-2 or TRBV6-3, the J gene TRBJ2-7; 7 bases fit TRBD2. The CDR3 sequence is 16 residues long. The V and J ends lost 1 base and 4 bases, in that order; junction bases with no gene match: 10. CDR1 MNHEY and CDR2 SVGEGT come from the germline V gene. Written as DNA, the CDR3 is TGTGCCAGCAGTTACTGGGAGGAGCGGGATCAGTACGAGCAGTACTTC. Protein: CASSYWEERDQYEQYF.

The table lists this clone with a few counts. In nucleotides, the CDR3 is TGTGCCAGCAGTTTATCGAGAGGTGAGCAGTTCTTC. Its protein is CASSLSRGEQFF. The V gene is TRBV28, the J gene TRBJ2-1, with no clear D. CDR3 length: 12 amino acids. Germline V gene sequence: CDR1 MDHEN, CDR2 SYDVKM. The germline V and J ends were trimmed by 1 base and 9 bases, with 7 bases remaining between them.

The chain links TRBV10-3 to TRBJ2-3; TRBD2 matches at 14 bases. The CDR3 contains 16 residues. Germline V lookup: CDR1 ENHRY, CDR2 SYGVKD. The trim removed 4 bases at V and 9 bases at J, leaving 9 bases unmatched. The CDR3 here is CAISAGTSGSPGTQYF. The DNA for the CDR3 is TGTGCCATCAGTGCCGGGACTAGCGGGAGTCCCGGGACGCAGTATTTT.

The chain employs TRBV7-2 and TRBJ1-3; D unclear. Trimming left V 8 bases short and J 4 bases short, with 12 bases between. Germline V gives CDR1 SGHTA, CDR2 FQGNSA. This CDR3 comprises 13 residues. CDR3: CASSRQVGNTIYF. The CDR3 bases are TGTGCCAGCTCCCGGCAGGTCGGAAACACCATATATTTT.

This clone has a single count. This chain links TRBV5-6 with TRBJ2-2; 7 bases line up with TRBD1. The CDR3 contains 17 residues. Germline V CDR1 and CDR2: SGHDT, YYEEEE. The V segment lost 2 bases and the J segment 1 base; nucleotides outside the gene matches: 8. The DNA of the CDR3 is TGTGCCAGCAGCTTTCTGCCCCGGACAGGGAACACCGGGGAGCTGTTTTTT. Protein product: CASSFLPRTGNTGELFF.

This clone was observed a single time. V usage is TRBV6-2 or TRBV6-3 and J usage is TRBJ2-2; the match to TRBD2 covers 7 bases. Per germline, CDR1 MNHEY and CDR2 SVGEGT. CDR3 length: 16 residues. The ends lost 0 bases at V and 5 bases at J; junction bases unmatched: 6. This CDR3 reads CASSYSGTIGTGELFF. The CDR3, as DNA: TGTGCCAGCAGTTACTCCGGGACTATCGGAACCGGGGAGCTGTTTTTT.

The rearrangement joins TRBV28 to TRBJ1-1; 7 bases line up with TRBD1. V was pared by 6 bases and J by 7 bases, with 11 bases of the junction left unmatched. The CDR3 totals 14 residues. Germline values: CDR1 MDHEN, CDR2 SYDVKM. The CDR3 loop is CASSPGQQLGEAFF. CDR3 nucleotide sequence: TGTGCCAGCAGCCCGGGACAGCAATTGGGTGAAGCTTTCTTT.

V usage is TRBV19 and J usage is TRBJ2-7, with TRBD1 as a possible D gene (6 bases). V lost 3 bases to trimming and J lost 3 bases, with 12 bases between them. The length of the CDR3 is 14 residues. Germline CDR1 LNHDA, CDR2 SQIVND (reference sequence). Written as DNA, the CDR3 is TGTGCCAGTAGTATTGCGACAGGACTCTACGAGCAGTACTTC. It is translated as CASSIATGLYEQYF.

V usage is TRBV18 and J usage is TRBJ2-3, with D possibly being TRBD1 or TRBD2 (6 bases each). The V end was cut by 3 bases, the J end by 4 bases, with 11 bases between. This CDR3 is built from 14 residues. CDR1 is KGHSH and CDR2 is LQKENI in the germline V gene. The CDR3 is CASSPGGSADTQYF. The CDR3 bases are TGTGCCAGCTCACCGGGGGGCAGCGCAGATACGCAGTATTTT.

V usage is TRBV7-2 and J usage is TRBJ2-7, with TRBD2 identical over 8 bases. Per germline, CDR1 SGHTA and CDR2 FQGNSA. The V gene end was trimmed by 1 base and the J gene end by 4 bases; junction bases not matched to a gene: 3. The CDR3 is 14 amino acids. The CDR3 spells CASSLEAGVYEQYF. As DNA, the CDR3 is TGTGCCAGCAGCTTAGAAGCGGGAGTTTACGAGCAGTACTTC.

The J gene is TRBJ2-7, the V gene TRBV11-2; 7 nucleotides align to TRBD1. J lost 4 bases, V lost 1 base, and 7 bases had no gene match. The CDR3 is 15 residues long. CDR1 is SGHAT, CDR2 FQNNGV, per germline. The CDR3 coding sequence is TGTGCCAGCAGCTTAGTAGGGGGCGATCTGTACGAGCAGTACTTC. It is translated as CASSLVGGDLYEQYF.

The CDR3 region is CASSPGGQMISGYTF. The DNA of the CDR3 is TGTGCCAGCAGTCCCGGGGGCCAGATGATCTCTGGCTACACCTTC. The V gene is TRBV2, the J gene TRBJ1-2; weak D call: TRBD1 (6 bases). Germline V gene lookup returns CDR1 SNHLY and CDR2 FYNNEI. V was trimmed by 5 bases and J by 7 bases, leaving 20 bases between them. This CDR3 is built from 15 residues.

V usage is TRBV4-2 and J usage is TRBJ2-3; TRBD2 matches 9 bases. The CDR3 sequence is 14 residues long. CDR1 and CDR2 from the germline V gene are LGHNA and YNFKEQ. Trimming took 4 bases from V and 4 from J; bases not matched to a gene: 3. The chain's CDR3 is CASSLAGGADTQYF. CDR3 DNA sequence: TGTGCCAGCAGCCTCGCGGGAGGGGCAGATACGCAGTATTTT.

V usage is TRBV12-5 and J usage is TRBJ2-5; D uncertain. V dropped 7 bases and J dropped 3 bases, with 36 bases sitting between them. Germline lookup yields CDR1 LGHNT and CDR2 FRNRAP. This CDR3 has 21 amino acids. The CDR3 coding sequence is TGTGCTAGTGTCCCTTATCCGCGGAGCCGGCCCTCCAAAGTAAGTAAAGAGACCCAGTACTTC. Its translation: CASVPYPRSRPSKVSKETQYF.

The chain couples TRBV10-3 to TRBJ2-5, with TRBD1 as a possible D gene (5 bases). V was clipped by 4 bases and J by 5 bases, with 11 bases between them. The CDR3 contains 13 residues. Germline V gives CDR1 ENHRY, CDR2 SYGVKD. The CDR3 nucleotides are TGTGCCATCAGTGGGGGCCCGGACGAGACCCAGTACTTC. Its translation is CAISGGPDETQYF.

This clone was seen only once. The chain has TRBV9 and TRBJ2-3; 8 bases align to TRBD1. Germline V gives CDR1 SGDLS, CDR2 YYNGEE. This CDR3 is 14 amino acids long. V shed 4 bases and J 4 bases; nucleotides not matched to a gene: 5. CDR3: CASSPRQGPDTQYF. CDR3 DNA sequence: TGTGCCAGCAGCCCGCGACAGGGGCCAGATACGCAGTATTTT.